The clone carrying this T cell receptor beta chain showed up just a few times. Its antigen is not known. Using its own MiXCR run on the reads, TCRdb lists one record per CDR3 protein. The repertoire holds more than 300,000 distinct CDR3 sequences, with roughly 34% as singletons. The data stem from a study of T cell repertoires in cytomegalovirus infection. Study-wide context: Both recently identified HLA-C-restricted and well-studied HLA-B-restricted CMV epitopes were used in the study.

This CDR3 has 14 residues. Germline assignment: CDR1 MGHRA and CDR2 YSYEKL. Trimming pared 3 bases from V and 4 bases from J, leaving 9 bases between. General study points: The study found HLA-C-restricted CMV-specific TCR beta clonotypes dominating the ex vivo response.

This chain connects TRBV4-1 to TRBJ1-4; the D is unclear. The source is a human donor in good health (CMV status not recorded). Some clones in this sample may be carry-over from other donors' samples. Sequences were derived from cultured PBMCs, sampled from culture after CMV antigen stimulation. The CDR3 DNA is TGCGCCAGCAGCCATGGAAGGGATAATGAAAAACTGTTTTTT. The encoded protein is CASSHGRDNEKLFF.